The following is a TCR beta chain sequence with its context. This clonotype showed up just a few times. The antigen this receptor binds is unknown. No much larger clone exists at a distance of one base, and base qualities are not known. TCR beta CDR3 regions were amplified from RNA transcripts. The first round of RT-PCR for the TCR CDR3 was performed with the HTBI primer set and the Qiagen OneStep RT-PCR kit. A second multiplex PCR round built the libraries, followed by size selection and purification. Libraries were sequenced paired-end with 100 bp reads on an Illumina HiSeq2000. The authors' pipeline ran thus. SOAPnuke was used to process the raw data, throwing out any read that contained adapters or uncalled bases, had a mean Phred below 15, or lacked an exact constant-primer or identifier match. COPE v1.2.5 was used to merge the high-quality paired reads, and each unique nucleotide sequence was defined as a clonotype. MiTCR v1.1 was used to align the clonotypes against IMGT TRBV, TRBD and TRBJ reference segments. The analysis was restricted to V-J combinations with a frequency above 0.0001, which together covered around 99% of the repertoires. The TCS score was defined as the ratio of F50 (clonal expansion) to E x V (chaos), calculated using BLOSUM62-based TCRdist between CDR3 peptides within each V-J. Welch's t-statistics and random forest reduced fewer than 600 V-J features to roughly 13, which were used in a naive Bayes classifier (R e1071). TCRdb reworked the public reads: Q25 trimming with fastp, MiXCR clone assembly, productive beta chains retained. Each record represents a unique CDR3 protein, reported with the most common genes and DNA among its rows. TCRdb, not the authors, supplied the V and J calls. Across this sample there are about 400,000 distinct CDR3 sequences, with more than 13% seen only once. Jointly, the top ten make up approximately 29% of the sample.

CDR1 and CDR2, per the germline V gene, are SGHDT and YYEEEE. The V and J ends are trimmed by 5 bases and 2 bases, leaving 13 bases between them. The CDR3 runs 14 amino acids, cysteine and phenylalanine included. Of the read, only the CDR3 DNA is kept; its 42 bases are in frame from base 1. Graves' hyperthyroidism was defined as stable when no progression to ophthalmopathy occurred over 18 months of follow-up. The hyperthyroidism patients were between 18 and 65 years old and newly diagnosed, with a disease duration of less than 2 months. Exclusion was applied to patients with uncontrolled infections, other autoimmune diseases, pregnancy or lactation. Clinical symptoms, serum thyroxine and TRAb, thyroid ultrasound, and orbital computed tomography formed the basis for the diagnoses. PBMCs were separated from about 10 ml of fresh peripheral blood using Ficoll-Paque density gradient centrifugation. Total RNA was extracted with Trizol reagent, and quality was checked on an Agilent 2100 Bioanalyzer.

These data are taken from a study of T cells in Graves' hyperthyroidism and ophthalmopathy (dated by TCRdb to about 2019). As for the study more broadly: Peripheral blood was collected at initial diagnosis, before any treatment. TCR V-J signatures able to tell the groups apart were searched for in a discovery cohort of some 97 patients, of whom roughly 42 had Graves' ophthalmopathy and some 60 had stable Graves' hyperthyroidism. Whether ophthalmopathy could be predicted prospectively was tested in an independent validation cohort made up of approximately 19 hyperthyroidism patients plus 17 patients who later progressed to ophthalmopathy. The 75 to 100 discovery patients were divided at random into training and test sets in a 7:3 ratio. The study also compared thyroid tissue and blood T-cell repertoires from a handful of Graves' hyperthyroidism patients. After sampling, hyperthyroidism patients received methimazole starting at 30 mg daily, and ophthalmopathy patients received high-dose intravenous methylprednisolone. According to the paper, TCR Vbeta CDR3 sequencing was carried out on over 130 peripheral blood samples, which came from fewer than 50 ophthalmopathy, about 75 hyperthyroidism and 17 progressor patients.

The research as a whole found: Blood samples also contained most of the expanded thyroid clonotypes (frequency above 0.001), which suggests that blood repertoires may reflect thyroid immune responses. A model built on a 13 V-J signature distinguished ophthalmopathy from stable hyperthyroidism, reaching approximately 89% sensitivity and about 81% specificity in cross-validation and 80%/75% in testing. During validation, the model predicted progression to ophthalmopathy a median of approximately 6 months ahead of onset, with almost 71% sensitivity and 72.22% specificity. No statistical method was used to fix the sample size in advance, and group allocation was not hidden from the investigators.

The V and J genes are TRBV5-6 and TRBJ1-2, with TRBD1 as a weak D call on 6 bases. The sequenced material came from blood. The receptor was isolated from a woman aged 30 to 39 with Graves' hyperthyroidism. The CDR3: CASRYREANYGYTF. The sequenced DNA: TGTGCCAGCAGATACAGGGAAGCGAACTATGGCTACACCTTC.